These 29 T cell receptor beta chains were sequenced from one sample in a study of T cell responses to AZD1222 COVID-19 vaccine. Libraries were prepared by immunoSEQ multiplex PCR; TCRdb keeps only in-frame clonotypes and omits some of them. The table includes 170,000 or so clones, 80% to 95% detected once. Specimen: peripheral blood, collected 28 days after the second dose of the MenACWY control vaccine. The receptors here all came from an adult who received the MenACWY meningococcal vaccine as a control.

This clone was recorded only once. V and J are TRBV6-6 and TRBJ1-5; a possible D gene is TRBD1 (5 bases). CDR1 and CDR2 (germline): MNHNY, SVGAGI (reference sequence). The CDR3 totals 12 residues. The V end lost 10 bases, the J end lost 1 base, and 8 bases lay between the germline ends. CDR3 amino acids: CATKGSNQPQHF. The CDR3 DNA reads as TGTGCCACAAAGGGGAGCAATCAGCCCCAGCATTTT.

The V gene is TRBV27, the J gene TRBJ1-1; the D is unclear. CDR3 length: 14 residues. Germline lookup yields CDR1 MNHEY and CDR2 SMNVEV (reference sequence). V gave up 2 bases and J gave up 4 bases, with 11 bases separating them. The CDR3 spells CASSLREGLTEAFF. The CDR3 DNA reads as TGTGCCAGCAGTTTAAGAGAAGGGCTCACTGAAGCTTTCTTT.

CDR3 bases: TGTGCCAGCAGTGCAGACGCAGCCTACACTGAAGCTTTCTTT. It specifies CASSADAAYTEAFF. This rearrangement joins TRBV6-4 to TRBJ1-1; D is unclear. Germline CDR1 and CDR2: MRHNA and SNTAGT. The CDR3 contains 14 residues. Deletions cut 4 bases from V and 3 bases from J, with 12 bases between.

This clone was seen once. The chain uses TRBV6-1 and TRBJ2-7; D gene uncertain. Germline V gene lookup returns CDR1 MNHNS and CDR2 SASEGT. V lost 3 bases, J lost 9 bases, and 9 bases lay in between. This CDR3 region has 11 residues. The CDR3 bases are TGTGCCAGCAGTGAGACCTACCGGCAGTACTTC. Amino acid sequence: CASSETYRQYF.

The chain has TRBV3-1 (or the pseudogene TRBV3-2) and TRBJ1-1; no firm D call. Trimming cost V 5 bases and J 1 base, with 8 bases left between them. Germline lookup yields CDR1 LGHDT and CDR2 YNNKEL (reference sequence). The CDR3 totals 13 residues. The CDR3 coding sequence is TGTGCCAGCAGCTTTCGGGAGAACACTGAAGCTTTCTTT. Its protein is CASSFRENTEAFF.

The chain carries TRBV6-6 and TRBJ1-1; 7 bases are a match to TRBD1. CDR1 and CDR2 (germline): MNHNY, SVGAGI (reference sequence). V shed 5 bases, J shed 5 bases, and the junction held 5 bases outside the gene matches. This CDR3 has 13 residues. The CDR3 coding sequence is TGTGCCAGCAGTAAGGGGGCTAGGACTGAAGCTTTCTTT. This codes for CASSKGARTEAFF.

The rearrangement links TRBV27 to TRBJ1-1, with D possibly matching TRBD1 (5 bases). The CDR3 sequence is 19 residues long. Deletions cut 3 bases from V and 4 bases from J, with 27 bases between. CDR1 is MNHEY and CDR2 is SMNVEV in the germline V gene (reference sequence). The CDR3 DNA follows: TGTGCCAGCAGTTTGCGGGCCCCGGCAGGGCCCATTCCCCCCACTGAAGCTTTCTTT. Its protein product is CASSLRAPAGPIPPTEAFF.

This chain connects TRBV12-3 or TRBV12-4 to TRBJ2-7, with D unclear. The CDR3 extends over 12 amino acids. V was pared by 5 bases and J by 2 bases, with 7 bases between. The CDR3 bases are TGTGCCAGCAGTAATACAGCCTACGAGCAGTACTTC. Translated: CASSNTAYEQYF.

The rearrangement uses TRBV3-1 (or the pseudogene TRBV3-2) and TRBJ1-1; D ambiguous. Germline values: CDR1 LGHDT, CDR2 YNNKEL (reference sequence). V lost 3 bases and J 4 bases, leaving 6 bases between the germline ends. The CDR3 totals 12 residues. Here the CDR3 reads CASSHSSTEAFF. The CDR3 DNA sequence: TGTGCCAGCAGCCATTCGAGCACTGAAGCTTTCTTT.

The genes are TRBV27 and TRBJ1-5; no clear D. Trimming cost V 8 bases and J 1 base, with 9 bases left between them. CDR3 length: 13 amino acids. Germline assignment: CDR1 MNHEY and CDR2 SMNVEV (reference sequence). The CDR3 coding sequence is TGTGCCAGCTGGCGAGGGAGCAATCAGCCCCAGCATTTT. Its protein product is CASWRGSNQPQHF.

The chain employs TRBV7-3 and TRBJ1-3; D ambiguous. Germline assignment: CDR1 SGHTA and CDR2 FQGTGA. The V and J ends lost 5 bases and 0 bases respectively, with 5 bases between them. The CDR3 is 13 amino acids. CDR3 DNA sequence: TGTGCCAGCAGCCAAAGCTCTGGAAACACCATATATTTT. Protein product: CASSQSSGNTIYF.

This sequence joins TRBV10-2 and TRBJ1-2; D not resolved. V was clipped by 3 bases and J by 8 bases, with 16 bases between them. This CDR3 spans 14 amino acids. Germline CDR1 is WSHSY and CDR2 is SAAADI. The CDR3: CASSDMGLLYGYTF. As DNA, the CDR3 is TGCGCCAGCAGTGATATGGGCCTGCTCTACGGCTACACCTTC.

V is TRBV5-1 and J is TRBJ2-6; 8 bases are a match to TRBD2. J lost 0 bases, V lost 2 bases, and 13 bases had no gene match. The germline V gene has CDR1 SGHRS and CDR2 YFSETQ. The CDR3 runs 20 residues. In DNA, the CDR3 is TGCGCCAGCAGCTTCCGGTCCCCAGCGGGGGCGAACTCTGGGGCCAACGTCCTGACTTTC. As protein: CASSFRSPAGANSGANVLTF.

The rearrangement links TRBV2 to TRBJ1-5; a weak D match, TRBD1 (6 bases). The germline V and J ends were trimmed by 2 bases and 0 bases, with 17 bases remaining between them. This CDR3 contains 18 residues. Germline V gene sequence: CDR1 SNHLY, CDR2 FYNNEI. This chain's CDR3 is CASSEIGRGRYSNQPQHF. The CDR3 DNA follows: TGTGCCAGCAGTGAAATTGGCCGGGGGCGGTATAGCAATCAGCCCCAGCATTTT.

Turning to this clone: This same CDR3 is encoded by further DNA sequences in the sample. CDR3 sequence: CASSIRGDQPQHF. The DNA of the CDR3 is TGTGCCAGTAGTATCCGGGGGGATCAGCCCCAGCATTTT. This chain uses TRBV19 with TRBJ1-5; the D gene is possibly TRBD1 (5 bases). The V gene's germline CDR1 is LNHDA and CDR2 SQIVND (reference sequence). The V gene lost 3 bases and the J gene lost 5 bases, with 8 bases spanning the gap. The CDR3 runs 13 residues.

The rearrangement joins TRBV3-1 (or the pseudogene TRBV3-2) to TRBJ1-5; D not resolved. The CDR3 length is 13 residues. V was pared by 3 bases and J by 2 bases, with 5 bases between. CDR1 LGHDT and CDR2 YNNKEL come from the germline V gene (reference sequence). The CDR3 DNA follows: TGTGCCAGCAGCCATTATGGCAATCAGCCCCAGCATTTT. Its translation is CASSHYGNQPQHF.

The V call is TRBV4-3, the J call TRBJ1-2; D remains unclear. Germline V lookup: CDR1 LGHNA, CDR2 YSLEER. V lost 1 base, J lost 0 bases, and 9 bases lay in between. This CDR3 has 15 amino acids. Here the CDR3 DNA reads TGCGCCAGCAGCCAAGTTGTCAGTTCTAACTATGGCTACACCTTC. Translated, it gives CASSQVVSSNYGYTF.

CDR3 region: CASSPWGDPTFNEQFF. CDR3 DNA sequence: TGTGCCAGCAGTCCATGGGGGGACCCGACATTCAATGAGCAGTTCTTC. The genes are TRBV27 and TRBJ2-1, with D perhaps TRBD2 (6 bases). Trimming stripped 5 bases from V and 6 bases from J, with 20 bases between. The CDR3 is made up of 16 amino acids. Germline V gene data show CDR1 as MNHEY and CDR2 as SMNVEV (reference sequence).

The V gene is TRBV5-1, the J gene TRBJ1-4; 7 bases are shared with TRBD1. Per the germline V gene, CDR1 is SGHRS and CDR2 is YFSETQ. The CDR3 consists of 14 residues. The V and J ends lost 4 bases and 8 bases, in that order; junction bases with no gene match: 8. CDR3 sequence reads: CASSIDRAGEKLFF. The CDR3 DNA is TGCGCCAGCAGCATCGACAGGGCGGGGGAAAAACTGTTTTTT.

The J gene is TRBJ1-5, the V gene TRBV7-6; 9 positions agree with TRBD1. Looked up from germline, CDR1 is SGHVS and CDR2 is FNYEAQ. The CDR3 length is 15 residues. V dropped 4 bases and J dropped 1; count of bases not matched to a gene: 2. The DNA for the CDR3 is TGTGCCAGCAGCTGGACAGGGGAGAGCAATCAGCCCCAGCATTTT. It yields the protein CASSWTGESNQPQHF. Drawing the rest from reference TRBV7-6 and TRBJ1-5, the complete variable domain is GAGVSQSPRYKVTKRGQDVALRCDPISGHVSLYWYRQALGQGPEFLTYFNYEAQQDKSGLPNDRFSAERPEGSISTLTIQRTEQRDSAMYRCASSWTGESNQPQHFGDGTRLSIL.

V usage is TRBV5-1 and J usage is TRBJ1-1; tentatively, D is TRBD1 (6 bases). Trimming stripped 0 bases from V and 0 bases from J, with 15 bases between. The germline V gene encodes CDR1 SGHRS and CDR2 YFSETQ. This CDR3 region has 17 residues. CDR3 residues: CASSLGFGQIMNTEAFF. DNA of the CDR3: TGCGCCAGCAGCTTGGGTTTCGGACAGATCATGAACACTGAAGCTTTCTTT.

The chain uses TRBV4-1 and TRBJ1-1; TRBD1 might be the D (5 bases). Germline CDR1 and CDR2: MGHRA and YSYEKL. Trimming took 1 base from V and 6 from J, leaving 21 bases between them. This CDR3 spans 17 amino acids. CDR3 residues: CASSQVNLVRGAPEAFF. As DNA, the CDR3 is TGCGCCAGCAGCCAAGTCAACTTGGTTCGAGGGGCCCCTGAAGCTTTCTTT.

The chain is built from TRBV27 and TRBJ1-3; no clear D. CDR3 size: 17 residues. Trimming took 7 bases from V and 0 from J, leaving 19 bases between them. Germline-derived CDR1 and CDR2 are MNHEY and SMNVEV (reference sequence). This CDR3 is CASKEMQGSLSGNTIYF. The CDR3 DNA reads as TGTGCCAGCAAGGAGATGCAAGGGTCGCTCTCTGGAAACACCATATATTTT.

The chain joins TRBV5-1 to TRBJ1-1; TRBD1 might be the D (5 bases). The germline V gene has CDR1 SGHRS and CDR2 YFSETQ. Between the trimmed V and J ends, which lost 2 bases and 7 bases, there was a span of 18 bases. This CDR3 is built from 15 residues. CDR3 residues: CASSLGGGTQGEAFF. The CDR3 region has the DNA TGCGCCAGCAGCTTAGGTGGTGGGACGCAGGGTGAAGCTTTCTTT.

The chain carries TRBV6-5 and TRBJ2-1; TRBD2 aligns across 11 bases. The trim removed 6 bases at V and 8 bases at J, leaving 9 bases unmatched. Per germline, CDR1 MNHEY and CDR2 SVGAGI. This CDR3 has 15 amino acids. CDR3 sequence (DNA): TGTGCCAGCAGCTCTTTAGCGGGGGGGCGGGATGAGCAGTTCTTC. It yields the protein CASSSLAGGRDEQFF.

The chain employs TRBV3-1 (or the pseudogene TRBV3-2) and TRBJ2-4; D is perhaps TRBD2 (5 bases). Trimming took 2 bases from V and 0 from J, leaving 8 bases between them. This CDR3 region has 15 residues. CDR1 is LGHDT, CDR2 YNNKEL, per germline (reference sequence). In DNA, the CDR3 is TGTGCCAGCAGCCAATCGGGGTTAGCCAAAAACATTCAGTACTTC. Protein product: CASSQSGLAKNIQYF.

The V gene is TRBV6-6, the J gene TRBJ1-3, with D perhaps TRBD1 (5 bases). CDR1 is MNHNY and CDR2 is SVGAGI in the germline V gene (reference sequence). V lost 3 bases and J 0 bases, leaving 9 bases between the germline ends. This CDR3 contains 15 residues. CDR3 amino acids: CASSYGRVSGNTIYF. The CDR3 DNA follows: TGTGCCAGCAGTTATGGCAGGGTCTCTGGAAACACCATATATTTT.

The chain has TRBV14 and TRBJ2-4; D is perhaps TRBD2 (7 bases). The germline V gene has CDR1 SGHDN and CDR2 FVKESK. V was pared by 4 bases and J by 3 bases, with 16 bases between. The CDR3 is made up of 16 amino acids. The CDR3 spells CASSRTRGDIKNIQYF. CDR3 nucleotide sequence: TGTGCCAGCAGCCGGACTCGGGGGGACATCAAAAACATTCAGTACTTC. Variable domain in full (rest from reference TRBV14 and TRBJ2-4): EAGVTQFPSHSVIEKGQTVTLRCDPISGHDNLYWYRRVMGKEIKFLLHFVKESKQDESGMPNNRFLAERTGGTYSTLKVQPAELEDSGVYFCASSRTRGDIKNIQYFGAGTRLSVL.

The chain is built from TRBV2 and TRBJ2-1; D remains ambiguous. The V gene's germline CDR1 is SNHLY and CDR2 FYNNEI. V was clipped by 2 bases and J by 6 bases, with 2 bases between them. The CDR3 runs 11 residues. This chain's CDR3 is CASSERNEQFF. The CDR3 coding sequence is TGTGCCAGCAGTGAACGCAATGAGCAGTTCTTC.